This is a list of T cell receptor beta chains from one sample in a study of OX40 agonist ivuxolimab in advanced cancers. Profiling relied on immunoSEQ multiplex PCR, and the TCRdb table lists in-frame clones only, not all of them. The data show 74,000 or so clones, with roughly 91% seen just once and 1.5% to 2% held by the top ten. This sample comprised CD4+ or CD8+ T cells sorted from blood, obtained in a trial of the OX40 agonist ivuxolimab. The source is an adult with an advanced solid tumor such as melanoma, head and neck, liver or kidney cancer. Each CDR3 is given with its conserved first and last residue. A D gene is named only where the DNA matches it firmly. Size is stated for part of the rows, as once, few or many counts, or as a class when the clone is expanded.

size: -
J: TRBJ2-4
V: TRBV28
D: TRBD2
DNA: TGTGCCAGCAGTTTGGTCCCGGGAGGCAAAAACATTCAGTACTTC
CDR3: CASSLVPGGKNIQYF

size: -
J: TRBJ2-1
V: TRBV7-9
D: TRBD2
DNA: TGTGCCAGCAGCTTAGGAGCGGGGGGGTACAATGAGCAGTTCTTC
CDR3: CASSLGAGGYNEQFF

size: -
J: TRBJ2-3
V: TRBV7-2
D: -
DNA: TGTGCCAGCAGGGTGGGCCGTAGCACAGATACGCAGTATTTT
CDR3: CASRVGRSTDTQYF

size: few
J: TRBJ2-1
V: TRBV11-2
D: -
DNA: TGTGCCAGCAGCTTAGAGAGGCGTGGGATCTCTGAGCAGTTCTTC
CDR3: CASSLERRGISEQFF

size: -
J: TRBJ1-1
V: TRBV2
D: -
DNA: TGTGCCAGCAGTGAAGGGCGGCCTTGGGCTTTCTTT
CDR3: CASSEGRPWAFF

size: -
J: TRBJ2-5
V: TRBV12-5
D: -
DNA: TGTGCTAGTGGTTCTGGGGTCCTGGAGACCCAGTACTTC
CDR3: CASGSGVLETQYF

size: -
J: TRBJ2-2
V: TRBV6-5
D: TRBD1
DNA: TGTGCCAGCAGTATTACAGGGGGGTCCGGGGAGCTGTTTTTT
CDR3: CASSITGGSGELFF

size: -
J: TRBJ1-4
V: TRBV30
D: -
DNA: TGTGCCTGGACCCCGACGTGGGGCGAAGGTGAAAAACTGTTTTTT
CDR3: CAWTPTWGEGEKLFF

size: -
J: TRBJ1-1
V: TRBV19
D: -
DNA: TGTGCCAGTAGTAGGCGTTTTCTTACAGGGACTAACACTGAAGCTTTCTTT
CDR3: CASSRRFLTGTNTEAFF

size: -
J: TRBJ1-2
V: TRBV2
D: TRBD1
DNA: TGTGCCAGCAGCCGGGACAGTAACTATGGCTACACCTTC
CDR3: CASSRDSNYGYTF

size: once
J: TRBJ2-7
V: TRBV9
D: -
DNA: TGTGCCAGCAGCCCCCCGGGAACCTTCGAGCAGTACTTC
CDR3: CASSPPGTFEQYF

size: once
J: TRBJ1-3
V: TRBV5-1
D: TRBD1
DNA: TGCGCCAGCAGCCCGGGACAGCCCCTCGGGGACACCATATATTTT
CDR3: CASSPGQPLGDTIYF

size: -
J: TRBJ1-3
V: TRBV5-1
D: -
DNA: TGCGCCAGCAGCTTGATGGGGAACACCATATATTTT
CDR3: CASSLMGNTIYF

size: -
J: TRBJ1-4
V: TRBV19
D: -
DNA: TGTGCCAGTAGTGCTCATGATGAAAAACTGTTTTTT
CDR3: CASSAHDEKLFF

size: -
J: TRBJ1-1
V: TRBV19
D: TRBD1
DNA: TGTGCCAGTAGTATCGACAGGGAAGGGCACACTGAAGCTTTCTTT
CDR3: CASSIDREGHTEAFF

size: -
J: TRBJ2-2
V: TRBV30
D: -
DNA: TGTGCCTGGACGAGGTCAGGAGCCGGGGAGCTGTTTTTT
CDR3: CAWTRSGAGELFF

size: -
J: TRBJ2-2
V: TRBV7-2
D: -
DNA: TGTGCCAGCAGCTTAGCGCAGCGACCTTTCGCGAACACCGGGGAGCTGTTTTTT
CDR3: CASSLAQRPFANTGELFF

size: -
J: TRBJ2-3
V: TRBV7-9
D: TRBD2
DNA: TGTGCCAGCAGCCCCAAAGGACTAGCGGGAGTAGGTGGCACAGATACGCAGTATTTT
CDR3: CASSPKGLAGVGGTDTQYF

size: -
J: TRBJ2-1
V: TRBV19
D: TRBD1
DNA: TGTGCCAGTACCCCTTCTCGGACAGGGACTGTTGAGCAGTTCTTC
CDR3: CASTPSRTGTVEQFF

size: -
J: TRBJ2-6
V: TRBV7-3
D: -
DNA: TGTGCCAGCAGTTCAGGGCAAGGGGCCAACGTCCTGACTTTC
CDR3: CASSSGQGANVLTF

size: -
J: TRBJ1-1
V: TRBV28
D: TRBD1
DNA: TGTGCCAGCAGCCTCAGGACAGGGGCCTTGAACACTGAAGCTTTCTTT
CDR3: CASSLRTGALNTEAFF

size: -
J: TRBJ2-7
V: TRBV11-3
D: -
DNA: TGTGCCAGCAGCTTAGAACGGCCGGGCCGGGGCGAGCAGTACTTC
CDR3: CASSLERPGRGEQYF

size: -
J: TRBJ2-7
V: TRBV28
D: TRBD2
DNA: TGTGCCAGCAGTTTGGGAGCGGGGATCTACGAGCAGTACTTC
CDR3: CASSLGAGIYEQYF

size: -
J: TRBJ2-5
V: TRBV7-2
D: -
DNA: TGTGCCAGCAGCTTAGCTAGACAGCCTGAGGAGACCCAGTACTTC
CDR3: CASSLARQPEETQYF

size: -
J: TRBJ2-2
V: TRBV23-1
D: -
DNA: TGCGCCAGCAGTCAATGCGATGGACATACGAACACCGGGGAGCTGTTTTTT
CDR3: CASSQCDGHTNTGELFF

size: -
J: TRBJ2-5
V: TRBV18
D: TRBD2
DNA: TGTGCCAGCTCACGGAGCGGGGGGGCCGGTGAGACCCAGTACTTC
CDR3: CASSRSGGAGETQYF

size: -
J: TRBJ1-2
V: TRBV7-9
D: -
DNA: TGTGCCAGCAGCCCTGGGGCCACAGGGTTCTATGGCTACACCTTC
CDR3: CASSPGATGFYGYTF

size: -
J: TRBJ2-3
V: TRBV14
D: -
DNA: TGTGCCAGCAGCCCCCGGACTCTGTCGGATACGCAGTATTTT
CDR3: CASSPRTLSDTQYF

size: once
J: TRBJ2-7
V: TRBV20-1
D: -
DNA: TGCAGTGCTAGGGGTGATGGTGAGCAGTACTTC
CDR3: CSARGDGEQYF

size: -
J: TRBJ2-3
V: TRBV29-1
D: -
DNA: TGCAGCGTTGAAGCGCAGGGCACAGATACGCAGTATTTT
CDR3: CSVEAQGTDTQYF

size: -
J: TRBJ2-5
V: TRBV5-4
D: -
DNA: TGTGCCAGCAGCTGGGACGGACTGTACCAAGAGACCCAGTACTTC
CDR3: CASSWDGLYQETQYF

size: -
J: TRBJ2-5
V: TRBV27
D: -
DNA: TGTGCCAGCAGTTTATATCTGGGGACACTACAAGAGACCCAGTACTTC
CDR3: CASSLYLGTLQETQYF

size: once
J: TRBJ1-1
V: TRBV28
D: -
DNA: TGTGCCAGCAGTCCCCAAGGACCCCTCGGCCGGGATTTCTTT
CDR3: CASSPQGPLGRDFF

size: -
J: TRBJ2-7
V: TRBV19
D: -
DNA: TGTGCCAGTATGTCGAAGACAGCCTACGAGCAGTACTTC
CDR3: CASMSKTAYEQYF

size: -
J: TRBJ2-7
V: TRBV18
D: TRBD2
DNA: TGTGCCAGCTCACCCAGGGGCGGGAGGTGGGACGAGCAGTACTTC
CDR3: CASSPRGGRWDEQYF

size: -
J: TRBJ2-7
V: TRBV6-4
D: -
DNA: TGTGCCAGCAGTGACCAACTAGGCTACGAGCAGTACTTC
CDR3: CASSDQLGYEQYF

size: -
J: TRBJ2-5
V: TRBV7-2
D: TRBD2
DNA: TGTGCCAGCAGCTTTCAGCCGGGGGGGGAGACCCAGTACTTC
CDR3: CASSFQPGGETQYF

size: -
J: TRBJ2-5
V: TRBV7-7
D: TRBD2
DNA: TGTGCTAGCAGCTTTTTACTAGCGGGGCCCCAAGAGACCCAGTACTTC
CDR3: CASSFLLAGPQETQYF

size: -
J: TRBJ2-7
V: TRBV10-3
D: -
DNA: TGTGCCGTTTCAGGGGCCTCCTACGAGCAGTACTTC
CDR3: CAVSGASYEQYF

size: -
J: TRBJ2-3
V: TRBV19
D: -
DNA: TGTGCCAGTACCGCGACTAGCACAGATACGCAGTATTTT
CDR3: CASTATSTDTQYF

size: -
J: TRBJ2-1
V: TRBV9
D: -
DNA: TGTGCCAGCAGCGTAGTGGGCCGGGACACCAGGTACAATGAGCAGTTCTTC
CDR3: CASSVVGRDTRYNEQFF

size: once
J: TRBJ2-1
V: TRBV7-9
D: TRBD2
DNA: TGTGCCAGCAGCTTAGCGATAAGCGGGGGGTGGAATGAGCAGTTCTTC
CDR3: CASSLAISGGWNEQFF

size: -
J: TRBJ2-7
V: TRBV6-5
D: TRBD1
DNA: TGTGCCAGCAGCCAAGGGACAGGGGGCTACGAGCAGTACTTC
CDR3: CASSQGTGGYEQYF

size: -
J: TRBJ2-2
V: TRBV15
D: TRBD2
DNA: TGTGCCACCAGCAGAGAGGGTCGTACTAGCGGGAGTGCGGGCGACACCGGGGAGCTGTTTTTT
CDR3: CATSREGRTSGSAGDTGELFF

size: -
J: TRBJ1-6
V: TRBV14
D: -
DNA: TGTGCCAGCAGCCCATCCGGGGGGCTTGGATCACCCCTCCACTTT
CDR3: CASSPSGGLGSPLHF

size: -
J: TRBJ1-1
V: TRBV6-6
D: TRBD1
DNA: TGTGCCAGCAGTGGCCACAGGGGGTCCATGAACACTGAAGCTTTCTTT
CDR3: CASSGHRGSMNTEAFF

size: -
J: TRBJ2-2
V: TRBV19
D: -
DNA: TGTGCCAGGAACACCGGGGAGCTGTTTTTT
CDR3: CARNTGELFF

size: -
J: TRBJ1-6
V: TRBV28
D: -
DNA: TGTGCCAGCCTGGGGGGAAATTCACCCCTCCACTTT
CDR3: CASLGGNSPLHF

size: -
J: TRBJ2-1
V: TRBV10-3
D: -
DNA: TGTGCCATCACCACTTCCAAACTTAATGAGCAGTTCTTC
CDR3: CAITTSKLNEQFF

size: -
J: TRBJ1-2
V: TRBV27
D: TRBD1
DNA: TGTGCCAGCAGTCCCAGGACAGGCCCATATGGCTACACCTTC
CDR3: CASSPRTGPYGYTF

size: -
J: TRBJ1-2
V: TRBV25-1
D: TRBD1
DNA: TGTGCCAGCAGATCGACAGGGATAGATGGCTACACCTTC
CDR3: CASRSTGIDGYTF

size: -
J: TRBJ2-5
V: TRBV9
D: -
DNA: TGTGCCAGCAGCGGGACCACAGGGTTTGGGGAGACCCAGTACTTC
CDR3: CASSGTTGFGETQYF

size: -
J: TRBJ2-7
V: TRBV28
D: TRBD1
DNA: TGTGCCAGCAGGGGACAGGGGGCCTACGAGCAGTACTTC
CDR3: CASRGQGAYEQYF

size: once
J: TRBJ2-2
V: TRBV7-2
D: -
DNA: TGTGCCAGCAGCTTAGATGGCGGAGGGTTCGCGGGGGAGCTGTTTTTT
CDR3: CASSLDGGGFAGELFF